These 24 T cell receptor beta chains were sequenced from one sample in a study of PD-1 blockade in classical Hodgkin lymphoma (dated by TCRdb to 2018 to 2021). Library generation was performed with the immunoSEQ multiplex PCR assay. TCRdb limited this immuneACCESS table to in-frame rearrangements with V and J called. A share of clones is missing; checked studies link under half to unresolved V genes, and the rest is unexplained. The sample yields approximately 79,000 clones; around 90% were counted once. The top ten clones comprise under 3% of the sample. In light of the paper, this sample's time point label describes: cycle 2 day 1 (C2D1) of nivolumab. Every trial patient had relapsed after autologous stem cell transplantation, and cohorts A, B and C differed in prior brentuximab vedotin exposure. The sequencing used peripheral blood mononuclear cells (PBMCs), collected before the second cycle of nivolumab. The origin of the receptors is a human donor with classical Hodgkin lymphoma.

This clone was observed a single time. This chain links TRBV11-2 with TRBJ2-7; D remains unclear. This CDR3 has 11 residues. Germline loops: CDR1 SGHAT, CDR2 FQNNGV. Trimming stripped 2 bases from V and 6 bases from J, with 5 bases between. The CDR3 region has the DNA TGTGCCAGCAGCTTAATGGGCGAGCAGTACTTC. Protein: CASSLMGEQYF.

The chain employs TRBV15 and TRBJ1-2; 7 nucleotides match TRBD1. This CDR3 contains 18 residues. Trimming cost V 0 bases and J 0 bases; bases outside gene matches: 10. Germline assignment: CDR1 LNHNV and CDR2 YYDKDF (reference sequence). CDR3 loop: CATSRDRNPGQANYGYTF. The CDR3 bases are TGTGCCACCAGCAGAGATCGAAACCCCGGACAGGCTAACTATGGCTACACCTTC.

This clone was seen once. The chain has TRBV21-1 and TRBJ1-4; the D call of TRBD1 is as the table states it, not checked on the DNA. TRBV21-1 is tagged as a pseudogene. This CDR3 has 15 residues. CDR3 loop: CASSRSQGANEKLFF. The CDR3 DNA reads TGTGCCAGCAGCAGGTCCCAGGGGGCAAATGAAAAACTGTTTTTT.

In DNA form, the CDR3 reads TGTGCCAGCAGTCCGTTAGCGGGTGGTTACGAGCAGTACTTC. Amino acids: CASSPLAGGYEQYF. This chain connects TRBV28 to TRBJ2-7; 7 positions match TRBD2. Germline V gene lookup returns CDR1 MDHEN and CDR2 SYDVKM. The V and J ends lost 5 bases and 4 bases, in that order; junction bases with no gene match: 8. CDR3 length: 14 amino acids.

DNA for the CDR3: TGCGCCAGCAGCCCGGAGGGGACAGGGGTTGGGGGCTACACCTTC. Amino acid sequence: CASSPEGTGVGGYTF. The chain carries TRBV5-1 and TRBJ1-2; 10 bases are a match to TRBD1. The CDR3 consists of 15 residues. Germline V gives CDR1 SGHRS, CDR2 YFSETQ. V was clipped by 4 bases and J by 8 bases; unmatched bases: 11.

This sequence joins TRBV20-1 and TRBJ2-5; unclear D gene. Germline-derived CDR1 and CDR2 are DFQATT and SNEGSKA (reference sequence). The CDR3 length is 11 residues. CDR3 nucleotides: TGCAGCTGCCGTTTCCAAGAGACCCAGTACTTC. This encodes CSCRFQETQYF.

This chain connects TRBV18 to TRBJ1-1; tentatively, D is TRBD1 (5 bases). The CDR3 loop spans 15 amino acids. Trimming left V 6 bases short and J 2 bases short, with 16 bases between. CDR1 and CDR2 (germline): KGHSH, LQKENI. The CDR3 protein is CASSKAGGQNTEAFF. CDR3 DNA sequence: TGTGCCAGCTCCAAGGCGGGAGGACAAAACACTGAAGCTTTCTTT.

This chain links TRBV29-1 with TRBJ2-2; D gene ambiguous. The V gene's germline CDR1 is SQVTM and CDR2 ANQGSEA. The CDR3 loop spans 12 amino acids. V shed 4 bases and J shed 0 bases, with 3 bases lying between them. CDR3 region: CSVGPNTGELFF. The CDR3 nucleotides read TGCAGCGTTGGTCCGAACACCGGGGAGCTGTTTTTT.

CDR3 nucleotides: TGTGCCAGCAGCTTAGCAGGACAGGGGGCTAGGAATGAGCAGTTCTTC. As protein: CASSLAGQGARNEQFF. The chain recombines TRBV11-2 with TRBJ2-1, with 11 bases fitting TRBD1. The germline gives CDR1 SGHAT, CDR2 FQNNGV. Losses at the gene ends were 1 base for V and 7 bases for J; bases not matched to a gene: 6. The CDR3 sequence is 16 residues long. Drawing the rest from reference TRBV11-2 and TRBJ2-1, the complete variable domain is EAGVAQSPRYKIIEKRQSVAFWCNPISGHATLYWYQQILGQGPKLLIQFQNNGVVDDSQLPKDRFSAERLKGVDSTLKIQPAKLEDSAVYLCASSLAGQGARNEQFFGPGTRLTVL.

The V and J genes are TRBV6-8 and TRBJ1-1; a possible D gene is TRBD1 (5 bases). This CDR3 is 14 amino acids long. V lost 5 bases and J 5 bases, leaving 15 bases between the germline ends. Germline V gene sequence: CDR1 MNHGY, CDR2 SAAAGT. CDR3 DNA sequence: TGTGCCAGCAGTCCCGTCGCAGGGATGACTGAAGCTTTCTTT. Encoded protein: CASSPVAGMTEAFF.

V usage is TRBV4-1 and J usage is TRBJ2-3; 9 bases match TRBD2. The V gene end was trimmed by 2 bases and the J gene end by 5 bases; junction bases not matched to a gene: 8. This CDR3 has 16 residues. In germline, CDR1 is MGHRA, CDR2 YSYEKL. This chain's CDR3 is CASSQSAGGPLDTQYF. The CDR3, as DNA: TGCGCCAGCAGCCAATCGGCGGGAGGGCCGTTAGATACGCAGTATTTT.

The genes are TRBV7-9 and TRBJ1-2; D perhaps matches TRBD1 (5 bases). Germline CDR1 SEHNR, CDR2 FQNEAQ (reference sequence). With 5 bases removed from V and 1 base from J, the gap between germline ends came to 20 bases. The CDR3 has 17 residues. CDR3 residues: CASSPPGQTLINYGYTF. CDR3 sequence (DNA): TGTGCCAGCAGCCCTCCGGGGCAGACCCTCATTAACTATGGCTACACCTTC.

The chain has TRBV11-3 and TRBJ2-1, with a weak D call TRBD1 (6 bases). With 5 bases removed from V and 8 bases from J, the gap between germline ends came to 19 bases. CDR3 length equals 15 residues. The germline V gene has CDR1 SGHNT and CDR2 YENEEA. The CDR3 coding sequence is TGTGCCAGCAGCCCTATAAGTACAGGGATGCATGAGCAGTTCTTC. Protein: CASSPISTGMHEQFF.

This chain uses TRBV5-6 with TRBJ2-1, with D possibly matching TRBD1 (5 bases). V dropped 2 bases and J dropped 2 bases, with 14 bases sitting between them. The CDR3 loop spans 16 amino acids. Germline V gives CDR1 SGHDT, CDR2 YYEEEE. The CDR3 DNA sequence: TGTGCCAGCAGCTTTGTGACGTCAGGGACCTACAATGAGCAGTTCTTC. It encodes CASSFVTSGTYNEQFF.

This clone was detected once. The chain employs TRBV30 and TRBJ1-5; D unresolved. The V end was cut by 1 base, the J end by 4 bases, with 17 bases between. The CDR3 runs to 16 residues. Germline assignment: CDR1 GTSNPN and CDR2 SVGIG (reference sequence). CDR3 in DNA: TGTGCCTGGAGTGACCCCCGGGCAACCCCAAATCAGCCCCAGCATTTT. Translating gives CAWSDPRATPNQPQHF.

This chain connects TRBV2 to TRBJ1-5; no definite D call. V was trimmed by 8 bases and J by 4 bases, leaving 12 bases between them. The CDR3 is made up of 13 amino acids. Germline lookup yields CDR1 SNHLY and CDR2 FYNNEI. CDR3 in amino acids: CASQRGLNQPQHF. In DNA, the CDR3 is TGTGCCAGCCAACGGGGTTTGAATCAGCCCCAGCATTTT.

This rearrangement joins TRBV5-1 to TRBJ2-3; D perhaps matches TRBD1 (8 bases). V was pared by 2 bases and J by 3 bases, with 16 bases between. The CDR3 has 16 residues. The V gene's germline CDR1 is SGHRS and CDR2 YFSETQ. The DNA for the CDR3 is TGCGCCAGCAGCTTTTCCGACAGGGGAGGGACAGATACGCAGTATTTT. It codes for CASSFSDRGGTDTQYF.

The chain couples TRBV4-1 to TRBJ1-2; D call uncertain. In germline, CDR1 is MGHRA, CDR2 YSYEKL. This CDR3 is 15 amino acids long. Trimming stripped 6 bases from V and 5 bases from J, with 19 bases between. The chain's CDR3 is CASSSLGSQEYGYTF. In DNA form, the CDR3 reads TGCGCCAGCAGTAGTCTAGGCAGCCAAGAGTATGGCTACACCTTC.

This rearrangement joins TRBV28 to TRBJ2-3; TRBD2 is a possible D gene (6 bases). Germline assignment: CDR1 MDHEN and CDR2 SYDVKM. Trimming cost V 1 base and J 0 bases, with 14 bases left between them. The length of the CDR3 is 17 residues. The CDR3 protein is CASSLYWGENSTDTQYF. In DNA, the CDR3 is TGTGCCAGCAGTTTATATTGGGGGGAGAACAGCACAGATACGCAGTATTTT.

The V call is TRBV19, the J call TRBJ1-5; no reliable D call. CDR1 is LNHDA, CDR2 SQIVND, per germline (reference sequence). V was cut by 3 bases and J by 3 bases, with 9 bases left in between. The CDR3 consists of 14 residues. The CDR3 sequence: CASSIEGYNQPQHF. CDR3 sequence (DNA): TGTGCCAGTAGTATCGAGGGATACAATCAGCCCCAGCATTTT.

The V call is TRBV21-1, the J call TRBJ2-7. TRBV21-1 is tagged as a pseudogene. The CDR3 length is 15 residues. The CDR3 reads CATQGGPGAEDEQYF. CDR3 bases: TGTGCCACCCAAGGGGGTCCGGGGGCCGAGGACGAGCAGTACTTC.

This clone was recorded only once. V and J are TRBV5-4 and TRBJ1-2, with D unclear. V lost 3 bases and J 8 bases, leaving 14 bases between the germline ends. Germline V gene data show CDR1 as SGHNT and CDR2 as YYREEE (reference sequence). The CDR3 length is 13 residues. The CDR3 sequence: CASSSERYTGYTF. The CDR3 DNA sequence: TGTGCCAGCAGCTCTGAGCGATACACCGGCTACACCTTC.

The chain links TRBV19 to TRBJ2-7, with TRBD1 matching 9 bases. Germline V gene lookup returns CDR1 LNHDA and CDR2 SQIVND (reference sequence). Trimming took 4 bases from V and 1 from J; bases not matched to a gene: 5. The CDR3 covers 15 residues. The CDR3 DNA reads TGTGCCAGTAGTAATACAGGGGGCCCATCCTACGAGCAGTACTTC. Encoded protein: CASSNTGGPSYEQYF.

V and J are TRBV7-9 and TRBJ1-5, with TRBD1 as a possible D gene (6 bases). This CDR3 comprises 15 residues. V was cut by 1 base and J by 6 bases, with 13 bases left in between. Germline-derived CDR1 and CDR2 are SEHNR and FQNEAQ (reference sequence). CDR3 amino acids: CASSLGPGVGQPQHF. The CDR3 coding sequence is TGTGCCAGCAGCTTAGGGCCAGGGGTTGGTCAGCCCCAGCATTTT.